The next 3 T cell receptor beta chains were all read from a single sample in a study of siplizumab effects on memory and regulatory T cells (dated by TCRdb to the late 2010s). Library preparation used the immunoSEQ multiplex PCR assay. TCRdb took over this immuneACCESS table, retaining in-frame rearrangements with V and J assigned. Such tables are incomplete; in checked studies, under half of the missing clones stem from an unresolved V gene, and the remainder is unexplained. The sample table records tens of thousands of clones; roughly 86% of these occur just once. In total, the top ten clones hold more than 1.5% of the sample. Sample: Tregs sorted from blood. The receptor source for this set is a human donor in good health.

V usage is TRBV6-6 and J usage is TRBJ2-1, with 13 bases that match TRBD2. Germline V CDR1 and CDR2: MNHNY, SVGAGI (reference sequence). The CDR3 is 15 residues long. V shed 4 bases, J shed 5 bases, and the junction held 2 bases outside the gene matches. The CDR3 here is CASSWTSGGNNEQFF. Written as DNA, the CDR3 is TGTGCCAGCAGTTGGACTAGCGGGGGTAACAATGAGCAGTTCTTC.

This clone appeared a single time. The CDR3 sequence is CASSLEGNNSPLHF. The CDR3 region has the DNA TGCGCCAGCAGCTTGGAAGGAAATAATTCACCCCTCCACTTT. This sequence joins TRBV5-1 and TRBJ1-6; the D is unclear. CDR1 is SGHRS and CDR2 is YFSETQ in the germline V gene. Trimming removed 0 bases at V and 5 bases at J, with 6 bases between. The length of the CDR3 is 14 residues.

This rearrangement joins TRBV20-1 to TRBJ2-7; D may be TRBD2 (5 bases). V lost 2 bases and J 5 bases, leaving 7 bases between the germline ends. The CDR3 totals 11 residues. Per germline, CDR1 DFQATT and CDR2 SNEGSKA (reference sequence). The CDR3 nucleotides read TGCAGTGCTAGATGGCGGGACGAGCAGTACTTC. Translation gives CSARWRDEQYF.